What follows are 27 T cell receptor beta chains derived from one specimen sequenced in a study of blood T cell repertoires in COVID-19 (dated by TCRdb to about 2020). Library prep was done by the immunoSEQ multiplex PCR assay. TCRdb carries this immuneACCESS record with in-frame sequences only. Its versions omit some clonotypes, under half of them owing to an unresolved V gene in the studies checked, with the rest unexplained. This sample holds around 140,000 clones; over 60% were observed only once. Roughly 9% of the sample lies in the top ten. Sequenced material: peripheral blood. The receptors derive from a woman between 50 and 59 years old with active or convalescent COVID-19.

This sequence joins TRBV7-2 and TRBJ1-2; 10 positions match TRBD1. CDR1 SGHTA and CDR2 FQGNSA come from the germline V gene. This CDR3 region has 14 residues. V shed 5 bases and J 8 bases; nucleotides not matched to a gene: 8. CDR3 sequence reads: CASSTRQGAQGYTF. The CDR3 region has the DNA TGTGCCAGCAGCACTCGACAGGGGGCGCAAGGCTACACCTTC.

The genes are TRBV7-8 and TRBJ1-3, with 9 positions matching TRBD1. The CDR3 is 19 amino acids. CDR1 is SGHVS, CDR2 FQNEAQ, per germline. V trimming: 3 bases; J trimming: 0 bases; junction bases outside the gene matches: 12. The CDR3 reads CASSFAGTGTISSGNTIYF. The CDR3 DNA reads TGTGCCAGCAGCTTTGCCGGGACAGGGACTATTAGCTCTGGAAACACCATATATTTT. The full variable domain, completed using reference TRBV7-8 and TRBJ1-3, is GAGVSQSPRYKVAKRGQDVALRCDPISGHVSLFWYQQALGQGPEFLTYFQNEAQLDKSGLPSDRFFAERPEGSVSTLKIQRTQQEDSAVYLCASSFAGTGTISSGNTIYFGEGSWLTVV.

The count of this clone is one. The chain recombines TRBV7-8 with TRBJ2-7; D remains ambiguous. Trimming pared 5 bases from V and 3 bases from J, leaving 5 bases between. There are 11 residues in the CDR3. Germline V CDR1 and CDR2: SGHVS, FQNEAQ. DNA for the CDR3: TGTGCCAGCAGCCGCGGCTACGAGCAGTACTTC. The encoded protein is CASSRGYEQYF. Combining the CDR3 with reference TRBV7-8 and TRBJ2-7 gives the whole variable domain GAGVSQSPRYKVAKRGQDVALRCDPISGHVSLFWYQQALGQGPEFLTYFQNEAQLDKSGLPSDRFFAERPEGSVSTLKIQRTQQEDSAVYLCASSRGYEQYFGPGTRLTVT.

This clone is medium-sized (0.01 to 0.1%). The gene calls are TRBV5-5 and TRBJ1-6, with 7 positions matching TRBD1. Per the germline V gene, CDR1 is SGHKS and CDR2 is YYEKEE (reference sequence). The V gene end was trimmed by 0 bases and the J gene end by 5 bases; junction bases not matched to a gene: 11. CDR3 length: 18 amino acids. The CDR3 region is CASSLEVLQGPNNSPLHF. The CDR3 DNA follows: TGTGCCAGCAGCTTGGAGGTACTACAGGGGCCCAATAATTCACCCCTCCACTTT.

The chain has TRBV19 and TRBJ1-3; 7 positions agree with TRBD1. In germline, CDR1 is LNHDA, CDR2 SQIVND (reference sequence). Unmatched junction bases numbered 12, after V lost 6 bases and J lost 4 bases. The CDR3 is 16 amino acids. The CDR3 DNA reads TGTGCCAGTAGGCAGGCTCGACAGGGAAGCGGAAACACCATATATTTT. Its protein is CASRQARQGSGNTIYF.

In nucleotides, the CDR3 is TGTGCCACCAGTGATCAGGGTCCGGATCAGCCCCAGCATTTT. Translation: CATSDQGPDQPQHF. The rearrangement uses TRBV24-1 and TRBJ1-5; D may be TRBD1 (5 bases). The V gene's germline CDR1 is KGHDR and CDR2 SFDVKD. This CDR3 has 14 residues. Deletions cut 3 bases from V and 5 bases from J, with 10 bases between.

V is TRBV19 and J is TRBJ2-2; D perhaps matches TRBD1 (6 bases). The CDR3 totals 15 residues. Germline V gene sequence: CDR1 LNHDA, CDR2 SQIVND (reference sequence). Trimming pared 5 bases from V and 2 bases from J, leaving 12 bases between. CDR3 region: CASSPNRVNTGELFF. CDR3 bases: TGTGCCAGTAGTCCCAACAGGGTTAACACCGGGGAGCTGTTTTTT.

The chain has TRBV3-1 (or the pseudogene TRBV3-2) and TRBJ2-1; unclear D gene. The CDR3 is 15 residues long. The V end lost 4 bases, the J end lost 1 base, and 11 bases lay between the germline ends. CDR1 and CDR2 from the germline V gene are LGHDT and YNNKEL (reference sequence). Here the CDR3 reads CASSPTPLSYNEQFF. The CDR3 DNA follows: TGTGCCAGCAGCCCTACTCCTCTTTCCTACAATGAGCAGTTCTTC.

In DNA form, the CDR3 reads TGTGCCAGCAGCCCCGAGGGTAGCATCCAGACCCAGTACTTC. Translation gives CASSPEGSIQTQYF. The chain employs TRBV6-1 and TRBJ2-5; weak D call: TRBD2 (5 bases). Trimming cost V 6 bases and J 6 bases, with 17 bases left between them. Germline values: CDR1 MNHNS, CDR2 SASEGT. This CDR3 spans 14 amino acids.

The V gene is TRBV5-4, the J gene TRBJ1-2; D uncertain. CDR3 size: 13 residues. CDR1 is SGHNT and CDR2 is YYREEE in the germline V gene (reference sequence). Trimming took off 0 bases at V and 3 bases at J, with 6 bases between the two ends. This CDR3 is CASSLEIDYGYTF. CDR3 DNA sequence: TGTGCCAGCAGCTTGGAAATAGACTATGGCTACACCTTC.

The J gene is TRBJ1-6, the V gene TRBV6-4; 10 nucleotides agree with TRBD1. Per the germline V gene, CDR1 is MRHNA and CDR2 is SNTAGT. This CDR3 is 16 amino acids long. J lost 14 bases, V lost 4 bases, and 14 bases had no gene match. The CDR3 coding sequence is TGTGCCAGCAGTGCCACCGGGACAGGGGCTTCTCGGGCCCTCCACTTT. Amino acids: CASSATGTGASRALHF.

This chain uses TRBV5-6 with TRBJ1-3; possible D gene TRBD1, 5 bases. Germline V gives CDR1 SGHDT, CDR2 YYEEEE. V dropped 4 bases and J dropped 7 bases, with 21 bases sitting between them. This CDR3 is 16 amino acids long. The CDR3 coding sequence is TGTGCCAGCAGCCTCCATCACGGGGGTAGTTGGAACACCATATATTTT. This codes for CASSLHHGGSWNTIYF.

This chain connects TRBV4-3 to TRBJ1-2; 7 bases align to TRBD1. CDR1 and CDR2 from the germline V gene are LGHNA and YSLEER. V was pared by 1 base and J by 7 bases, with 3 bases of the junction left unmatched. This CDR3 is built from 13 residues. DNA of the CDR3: TGCGCCAGCAGCCAAGGAGGGGGCGTTGGCTACACCTTC. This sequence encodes CASSQGGGVGYTF.

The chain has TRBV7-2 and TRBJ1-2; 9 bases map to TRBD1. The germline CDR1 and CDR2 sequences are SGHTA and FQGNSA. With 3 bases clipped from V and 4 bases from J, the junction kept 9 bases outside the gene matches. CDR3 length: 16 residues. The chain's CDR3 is CASSFNTGGAGYGYTF. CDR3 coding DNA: TGTGCCAGCAGCTTTAATACAGGGGGCGCGGGCTATGGCTACACCTTC.

CDR3 sequence reads: CAWEKQGILYEQYF. The CDR3 DNA reads as TGTGCCTGGGAGAAACAGGGGATACTTTACGAGCAGTACTTC. The genes are TRBV30 and TRBJ2-7; 7 nucleotides match TRBD1. The V gene's germline CDR1 is GTSNPN and CDR2 SVGIG (reference sequence). The CDR3 totals 14 residues. The ends lost 5 bases at V and 4 bases at J; junction bases unmatched: 11.

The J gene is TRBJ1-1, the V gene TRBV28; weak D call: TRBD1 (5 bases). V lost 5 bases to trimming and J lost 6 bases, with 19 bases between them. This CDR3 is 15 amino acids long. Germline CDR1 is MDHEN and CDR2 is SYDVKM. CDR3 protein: CASSTPRWGDAEAFF. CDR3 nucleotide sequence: TGTGCCAGCAGTACTCCCCGATGGGGCGATGCTGAAGCTTTCTTT.

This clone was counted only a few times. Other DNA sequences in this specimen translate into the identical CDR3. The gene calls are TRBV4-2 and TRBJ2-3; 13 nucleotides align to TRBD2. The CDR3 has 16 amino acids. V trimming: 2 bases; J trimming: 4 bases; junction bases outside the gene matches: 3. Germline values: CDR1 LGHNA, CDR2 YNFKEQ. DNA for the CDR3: TGTGCCAGCAGCCAACGACTAGCGGGGGGCGCAGATACGCAGTATTTT. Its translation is CASSQRLAGGADTQYF.

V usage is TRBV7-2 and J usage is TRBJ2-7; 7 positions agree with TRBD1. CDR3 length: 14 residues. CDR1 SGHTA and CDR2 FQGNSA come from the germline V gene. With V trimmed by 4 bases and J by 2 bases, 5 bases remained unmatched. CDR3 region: CASSSDRVTYEQYF. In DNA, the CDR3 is TGTGCCAGCAGCTCTGACAGGGTTACCTACGAGCAGTACTTC.

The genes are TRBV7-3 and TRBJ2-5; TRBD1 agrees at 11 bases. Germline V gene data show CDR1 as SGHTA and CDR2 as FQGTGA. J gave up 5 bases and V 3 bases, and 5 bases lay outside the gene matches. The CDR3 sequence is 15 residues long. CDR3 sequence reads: CASSFRDRGFETQYF. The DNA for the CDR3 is TGTGCCAGCAGCTTCCGGGACAGGGGGTTTGAGACCCAGTACTTC.

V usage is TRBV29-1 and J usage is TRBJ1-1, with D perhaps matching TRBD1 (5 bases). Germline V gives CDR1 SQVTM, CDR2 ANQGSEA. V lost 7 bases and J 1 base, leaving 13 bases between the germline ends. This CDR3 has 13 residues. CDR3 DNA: TGCAGCGCTCGTACGACAGAGAACACTGAAGCTTTCTTT. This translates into CSARTTENTEAFF.

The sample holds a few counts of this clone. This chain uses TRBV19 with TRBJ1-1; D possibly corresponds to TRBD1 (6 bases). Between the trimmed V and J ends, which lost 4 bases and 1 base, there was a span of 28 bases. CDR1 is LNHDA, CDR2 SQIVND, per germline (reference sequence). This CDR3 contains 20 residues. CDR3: CASSTEAGTSRVRENTEAFF. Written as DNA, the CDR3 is TGTGCCAGTAGTACCGAGGCCGGGACATCCCGTGTGAGGGAGAACACTGAAGCTTTCTTT.

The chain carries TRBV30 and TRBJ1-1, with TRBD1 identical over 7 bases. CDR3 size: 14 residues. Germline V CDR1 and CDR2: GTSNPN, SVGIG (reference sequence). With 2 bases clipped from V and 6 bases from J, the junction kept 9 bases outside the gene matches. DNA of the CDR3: TGTGCCTGGAGTCGAGGGGGCTCTAGCGCTGAAGCTTTCTTT. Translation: CAWSRGGSSAEAFF.

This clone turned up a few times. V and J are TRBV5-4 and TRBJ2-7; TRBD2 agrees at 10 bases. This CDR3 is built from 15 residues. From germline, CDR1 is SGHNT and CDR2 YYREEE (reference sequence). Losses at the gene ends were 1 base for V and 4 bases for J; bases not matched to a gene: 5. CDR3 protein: CASSLTGTSAYEQYF. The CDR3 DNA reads TGTGCCAGCAGCTTGACCGGGACTAGCGCATACGAGCAGTACTTC.

CDR3 bases: TGTGCCAGCAGTTACTCGAGGCTTAAAGGCGGCTACACCTTC. It is translated as CASSYSRLKGGYTF. V usage is TRBV6-5 and J usage is TRBJ1-2; D is unresolved. V shed 0 bases and J shed 8 bases, with 13 bases lying between them. The CDR3 length is 14 residues. From germline, CDR1 is MNHEY and CDR2 SVGAGI.

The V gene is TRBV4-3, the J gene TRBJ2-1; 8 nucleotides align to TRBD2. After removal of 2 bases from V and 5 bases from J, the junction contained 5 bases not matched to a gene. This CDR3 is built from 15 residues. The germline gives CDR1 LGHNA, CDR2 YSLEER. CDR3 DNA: TGCGCCAGCAGCCAACTCACTAGCGGAAACAATGAGCAGTTCTTC. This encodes CASSQLTSGNNEQFF.

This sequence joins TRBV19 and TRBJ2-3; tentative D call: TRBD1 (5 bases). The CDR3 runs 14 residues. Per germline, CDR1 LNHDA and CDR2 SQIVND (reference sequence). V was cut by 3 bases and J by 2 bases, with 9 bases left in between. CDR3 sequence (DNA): TGTGCCAGTAGTATTGGCAGGGTCACAGATACGCAGTATTTT. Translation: CASSIGRVTDTQYF. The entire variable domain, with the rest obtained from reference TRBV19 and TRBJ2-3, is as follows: DGGITQSPKYLFRKEGQNVTLSCEQNLNHDAMYWYRQDPGQGLRLIYYSQIVNDFQKGDIAEGYSVSREKKESFPLTVTSAQKNPTAFYLCASSIGRVTDTQYFGPGTRLTVL.

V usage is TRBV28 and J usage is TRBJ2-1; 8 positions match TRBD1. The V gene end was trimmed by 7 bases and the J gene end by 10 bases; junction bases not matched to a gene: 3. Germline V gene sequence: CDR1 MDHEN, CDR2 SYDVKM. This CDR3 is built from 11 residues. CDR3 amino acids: CASKNRGEQFF. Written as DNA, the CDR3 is TGTGCCAGCAAGAACAGGGGGGAGCAGTTCTTC.